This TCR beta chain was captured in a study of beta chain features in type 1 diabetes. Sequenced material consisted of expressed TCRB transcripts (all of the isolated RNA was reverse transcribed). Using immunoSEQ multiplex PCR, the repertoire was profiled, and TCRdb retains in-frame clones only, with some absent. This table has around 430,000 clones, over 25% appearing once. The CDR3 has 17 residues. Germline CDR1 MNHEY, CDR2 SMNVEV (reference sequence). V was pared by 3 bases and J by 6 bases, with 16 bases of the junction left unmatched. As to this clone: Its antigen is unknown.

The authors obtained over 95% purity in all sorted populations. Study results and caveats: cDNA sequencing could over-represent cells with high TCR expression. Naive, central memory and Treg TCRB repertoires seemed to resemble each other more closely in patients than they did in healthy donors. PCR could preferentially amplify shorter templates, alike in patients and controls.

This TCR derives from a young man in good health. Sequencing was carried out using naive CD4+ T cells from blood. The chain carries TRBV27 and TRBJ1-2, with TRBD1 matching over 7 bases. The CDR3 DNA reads TGTGCCAGCAGTTTCTTCGCTGACCCAGACAGGGTGGATGGCTACACCTTC. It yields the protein CASSFFADPDRVDGYTF.